This T cell receptor (beta chain) was recovered during a study of CD8+ T cells in alopecia areata. Whole-study context: Each of the treated patients was given oral tofacitinib, 5 to 10 mg twice daily, for moderate-to-severe alopecia areata.

Following extraction, RNA underwent reverse transcription to cDNA, which served as the sequencing template. Clones were sequenced by immunoSEQ multiplex PCR, and TCRdb holds only the in-frame ones, with some missing. The table shows fewer than 80,000 clones, with roughly 61% occurring only once. The CDR3 extends over 14 amino acids. Germline V gene sequence: CDR1 MDHEN, CDR2 SYDVKM. With 3 bases removed from V and 3 bases from J, the gap between germline ends came to 11 bases. Sequenced material: CD8+ T cells sorted from blood, taken at week 0. This sequence originates from a human donor with alopecia areata. The rearrangement links TRBV28 to TRBJ2-5; D perhaps matches TRBD1 (5 bases). The CDR3 spells CASSFLRDKETQYF. The CDR3 nucleotides are TGTGCCAGCAGTTTCCTCAGGGATAAAGAGACCCAGTACTTC.